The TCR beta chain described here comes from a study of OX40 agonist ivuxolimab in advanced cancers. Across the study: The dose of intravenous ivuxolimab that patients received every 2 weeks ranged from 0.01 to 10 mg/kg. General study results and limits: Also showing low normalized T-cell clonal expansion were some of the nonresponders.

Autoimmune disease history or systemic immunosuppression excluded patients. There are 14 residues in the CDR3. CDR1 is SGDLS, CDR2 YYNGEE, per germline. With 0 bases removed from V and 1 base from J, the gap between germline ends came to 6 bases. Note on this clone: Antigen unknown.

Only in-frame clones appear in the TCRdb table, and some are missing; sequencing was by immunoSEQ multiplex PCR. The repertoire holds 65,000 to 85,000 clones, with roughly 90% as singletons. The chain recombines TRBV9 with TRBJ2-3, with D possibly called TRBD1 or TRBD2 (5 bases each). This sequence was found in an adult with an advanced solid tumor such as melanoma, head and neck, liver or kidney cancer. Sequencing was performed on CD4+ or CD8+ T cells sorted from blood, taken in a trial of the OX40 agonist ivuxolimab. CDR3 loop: CASSVVGGTDTQYF. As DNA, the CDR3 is TGTGCCAGCAGCGTAGTGGGGGGCACAGATACGCAGTATTTT.